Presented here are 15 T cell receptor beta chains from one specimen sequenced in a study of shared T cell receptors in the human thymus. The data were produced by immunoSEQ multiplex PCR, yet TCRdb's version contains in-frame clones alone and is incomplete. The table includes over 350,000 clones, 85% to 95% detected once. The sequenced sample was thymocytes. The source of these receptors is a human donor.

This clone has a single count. CDR3 coding DNA: TGTGCCAGCAGTCTTAGGGACACTGAAGCTTTCTTT. Amino acid sequence: CASSLRDTEAFF. V is TRBV13 and J is TRBJ1-1; D remains unclear. Germline values: CDR1 PRHDT, CDR2 FYEKMQ (reference sequence). There are 12 residues in the CDR3. V lost 6 bases and J 3 bases, leaving 8 bases between the germline ends.

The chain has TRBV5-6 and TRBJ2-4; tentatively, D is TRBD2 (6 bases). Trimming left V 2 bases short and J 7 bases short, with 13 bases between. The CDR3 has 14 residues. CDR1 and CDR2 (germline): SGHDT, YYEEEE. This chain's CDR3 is CASSFGTAPNIQYF. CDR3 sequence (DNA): TGTGCCAGCAGCTTTGGGACTGCCCCTAACATTCAGTACTTC.

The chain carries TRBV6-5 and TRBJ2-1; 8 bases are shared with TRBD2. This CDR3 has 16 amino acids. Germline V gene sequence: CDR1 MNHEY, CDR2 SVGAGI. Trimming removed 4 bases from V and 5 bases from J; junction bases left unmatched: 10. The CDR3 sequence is CASSCLSGTSHNEQFF. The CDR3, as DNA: TGTGCCAGCAGTTGTCTTAGCGGGACATCCCACAATGAGCAGTTCTTC.

The CDR3 sequence: CASSLPLSGSRELFF. The CDR3 DNA is TGTGCCAGCAGCCTTCCCTTGAGCGGGTCCCGGGAGCTGTTTTTT. This chain uses TRBV5-5 with TRBJ2-2, with D perhaps TRBD2 (6 bases). CDR3 size: 15 residues. CDR1 and CDR2 from the germline V gene are SGHKS and YYEKEE (reference sequence). Trimming pared 4 bases from V and 9 bases from J, leaving 19 bases between.

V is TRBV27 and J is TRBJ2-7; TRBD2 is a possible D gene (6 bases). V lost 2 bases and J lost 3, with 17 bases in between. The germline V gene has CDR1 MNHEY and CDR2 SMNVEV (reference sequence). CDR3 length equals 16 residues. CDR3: CASSLERAGNHYEQYF. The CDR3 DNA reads TGTGCCAGCAGTTTAGAGCGGGCCGGGAATCACTACGAGCAGTACTTC.

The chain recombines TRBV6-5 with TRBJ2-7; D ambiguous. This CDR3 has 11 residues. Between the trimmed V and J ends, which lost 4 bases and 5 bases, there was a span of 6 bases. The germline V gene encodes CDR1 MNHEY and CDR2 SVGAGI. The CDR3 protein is CASSSSHEQYF. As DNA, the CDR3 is TGTGCCAGCAGTTCGTCCCACGAGCAGTACTTC.

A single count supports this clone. The CDR3 loop reads CASSLQYRDLRPDTQYF. For the CDR3, the DNA is TGTGCCAGCAGCTTACAGTACCGGGACTTAAGGCCAGATACGCAGTATTTT. The chain uses TRBV7-3 and TRBJ2-3, with D perhaps matching TRBD2 (6 bases). Germline assignment: CDR1 SGHTA and CDR2 FQGTGA. The CDR3 sequence is 17 residues long. Trimming cost V 2 bases and J 4 bases, with 19 bases left between them.

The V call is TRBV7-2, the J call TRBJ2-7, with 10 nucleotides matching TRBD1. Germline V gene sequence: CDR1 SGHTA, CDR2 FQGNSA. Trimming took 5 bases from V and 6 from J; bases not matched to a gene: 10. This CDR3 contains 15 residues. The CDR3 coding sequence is TGTGCCAGCAGCCCAAACGGGACAGGGGCTTCCGAGCAGTACTTC. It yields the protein CASSPNGTGASEQYF. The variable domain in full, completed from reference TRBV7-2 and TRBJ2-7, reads GAGVSQSPSNKVTEKGKDVELRCDPISGHTALYWYRQSLGQGLEFLIYFQGNSAPDKSGLPSDRFSAERTGGSVSTLTIQRTQQEDSAVYLCASSPNGTGASEQYFGPGTRLTVT.

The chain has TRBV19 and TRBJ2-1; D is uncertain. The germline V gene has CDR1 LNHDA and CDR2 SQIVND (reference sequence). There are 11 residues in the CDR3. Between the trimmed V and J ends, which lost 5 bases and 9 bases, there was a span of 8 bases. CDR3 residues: CASSGSGEQFF. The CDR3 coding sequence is TGTGCCAGTAGTGGATCAGGTGAGCAGTTCTTC. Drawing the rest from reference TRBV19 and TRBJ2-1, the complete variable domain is DGGITQSPKYLFRKEGQNVTLSCEQNLNHDAMYWYRQDPGQGLRLIYYSQIVNDFQKGDIAEGYSVSREKKESFPLTVTSAQKNPTAFYLCASSGSGEQFFGPGTRLTVL.

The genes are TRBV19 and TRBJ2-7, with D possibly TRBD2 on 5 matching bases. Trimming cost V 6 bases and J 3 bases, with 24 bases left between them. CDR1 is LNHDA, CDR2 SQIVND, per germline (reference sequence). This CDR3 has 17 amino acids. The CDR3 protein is CASRYTWEKNLGYEQYF. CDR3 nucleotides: TGTGCCAGTAGATATACCTGGGAGAAGAACCTCGGCTACGAGCAGTACTTC. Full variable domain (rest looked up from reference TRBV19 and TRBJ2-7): DGGITQSPKYLFRKEGQNVTLSCEQNLNHDAMYWYRQDPGQGLRLIYYSQIVNDFQKGDIAEGYSVSREKKESFPLTVTSAQKNPTAFYLCASRYTWEKNLGYEQYFGPGTRLTVT.

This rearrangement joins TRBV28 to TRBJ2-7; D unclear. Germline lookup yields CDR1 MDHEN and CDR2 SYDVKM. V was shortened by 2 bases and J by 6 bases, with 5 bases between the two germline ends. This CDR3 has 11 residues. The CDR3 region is CASSLNLEQYF. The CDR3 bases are TGTGCCAGCAGTTTAAATCTCGAGCAGTACTTC. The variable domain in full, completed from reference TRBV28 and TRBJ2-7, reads DVKVTQSSRYLVKRTGEKVFLECVQDMDHENMFWYRQDPGLGLRLIYFSYDVKMKEKGDIPEGYSVSREKKERFSLILESASTNQTSMYLCASSLNLEQYFGPGTRLTVT.

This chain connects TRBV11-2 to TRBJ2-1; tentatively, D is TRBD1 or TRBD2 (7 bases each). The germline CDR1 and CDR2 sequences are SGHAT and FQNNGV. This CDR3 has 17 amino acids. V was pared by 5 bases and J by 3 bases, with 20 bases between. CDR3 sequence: CASSPGGGGSCYNEQFF. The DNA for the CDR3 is TGTGCCAGCAGCCCCGGAGGGGGCGGGAGTTGCTACAATGAGCAGTTCTTC. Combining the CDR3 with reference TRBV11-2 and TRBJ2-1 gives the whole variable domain EAGVAQSPRYKIIEKRQSVAFWCNPISGHATLYWYQQILGQGPKLLIQFQNNGVVDDSQLPKDRFSAERLKGVDSTLKIQPAKLEDSAVYLCASSPGGGGSCYNEQFFGPGTRLTVL.

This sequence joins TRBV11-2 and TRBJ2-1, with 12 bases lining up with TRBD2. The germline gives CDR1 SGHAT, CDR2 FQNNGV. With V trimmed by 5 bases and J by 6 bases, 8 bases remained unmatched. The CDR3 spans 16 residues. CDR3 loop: CASSPGTSGLTNEQFF. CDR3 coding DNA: TGTGCCAGCAGCCCCGGGACTAGCGGGTTAACCAATGAGCAGTTCTTC.

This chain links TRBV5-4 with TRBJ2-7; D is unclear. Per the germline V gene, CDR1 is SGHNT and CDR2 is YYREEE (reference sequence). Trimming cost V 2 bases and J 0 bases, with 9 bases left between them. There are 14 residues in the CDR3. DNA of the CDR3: TGTGCCAGCAGCTTTTGGGCGGTCTCCTACGAGCAGTACTTC. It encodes CASSFWAVSYEQYF.

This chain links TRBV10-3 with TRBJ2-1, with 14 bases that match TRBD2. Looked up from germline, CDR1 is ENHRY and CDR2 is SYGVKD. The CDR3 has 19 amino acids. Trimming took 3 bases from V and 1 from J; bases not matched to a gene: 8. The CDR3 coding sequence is TGTGCCATCAGTGAACCGGGACTAGCGGGAGAGGGATCCTACAATGAGCAGTTCTTC. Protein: CAISEPGLAGEGSYNEQFF.